The rows below give T cell receptor beta chains drawn from one sample of a study of T-cell memory formation after mild COVID-19. MiXCR was run by TCRdb on the 5' RACE reads, yielding one entry per CDR3 protein. The table shows 100,000 to 150,000 distinct CDR3 sequences, with approximately 6.3% occurring only once. Material for sequencing was PBMCs or a T cell subset sorted from them (not recorded which). Receptors originate from an adult woman who had mild COVID-19 (a few samples of this study predate the infection). Cell type and time point are not known. CDR3s include the opening cysteine and the closing phenylalanine or tryptophan. D genes are given only for firm matches. Expanded clones are given a class, and other clones once, few, many or no size at all.

CDR3 protein: CAAARDRRDESTQYF
CDR3 DNA: TGTGCCGCCGCCCGGGACAGGAGGGATGAATCGACCCAGTACTTC
clone size: many
D gene: TRBD1
J gene: TRBJ2-5
V gene: TRBV6-5

CDR3 protein: CSVEQIRELSGHQPQHF
CDR3 DNA: TGCAGCGTTGAGCAGATCCGGGAATTGAGCGGCCATCAGCCCCAGCATTTT
clone size: few
D gene: -
J gene: TRBJ1-5
V gene: TRBV29-1

CDR3 protein: CAGSLGQDGSYEQYF
CDR3 DNA: TGTGCCGGAAGCCTTGGACAGGACGGGTCCTACGAGCAGTACTTC
clone size: few
D gene: TRBD1
J gene: TRBJ2-7
V gene: TRBV28

CDR3 protein: CASGAQHF
CDR3 DNA: TGCGCCAGCGGCGCCCAGCATTTT
clone size: -
D gene: -
J gene: TRBJ1-5
V gene: TRBV23-1

CDR3 protein: CAISERGGTGELFF
CDR3 DNA: TGTGCCATCAGTGAGAGGGGAGGTACCGGGGAGCTGTTTTTT
clone size: -
D gene: -
J gene: TRBJ2-2
V gene: TRBV10-3

CDR3 protein: CASSYGHLNTEAFF
CDR3 DNA: TGTGCCAGCAGTTACGGACACCTGAACACTGAAGCTTTCTTT
clone size: few
D gene: -
J gene: TRBJ1-1
V gene: TRBV6-5

CDR3 protein: CASSQGIRTGDEQYF
CDR3 DNA: TGTGCCAGCAGCCAAGGAATCCGCACAGGGGACGAGCAGTACTTC
clone size: many
D gene: TRBD1
J gene: TRBJ2-7
V gene: TRBV3-1

CDR3 protein: CASSATSGGGFGEQFF
CDR3 DNA: TGTGCCAGCAGCGCTACTAGCGGGGGGGGCTTCGGTGAGCAGTTCTTC
clone size: -
D gene: TRBD2
J gene: TRBJ2-1
V gene: TRBV9

CDR3 protein: CASSPRTSVYEQYF
CDR3 DNA: TGCGCCAGCAGCCCACGGACTAGTGTCTACGAGCAGTACTTC
clone size: many
D gene: TRBD2
J gene: TRBJ2-7
V gene: TRBV5-1

CDR3 protein: CASRLTSGSHNEQFF
CDR3 DNA: TGTGCCAGCAGACTGACTAGCGGGAGTCATAATGAGCAGTTCTTC
clone size: few
D gene: TRBD2
J gene: TRBJ2-1
V gene: TRBV7-3

CDR3 protein: CASRRQGSYEQYF
CDR3 DNA: TGTGCCAGCAGACGACAGGGCTCCTACGAGCAGTACTTC
clone size: many
D gene: TRBD1
J gene: TRBJ2-7
V gene: TRBV6-5

CDR3 protein: CSVVGAGYTF
CDR3 DNA: TGCAGCGTTGTTGGTGCTGGCTACACCTTC
clone size: many
D gene: -
J gene: TRBJ1-2
V gene: TRBV29-1

CDR3 protein: CASSREGFNGELFF
CDR3 DNA: TGCGCCAGCAGCCGAGAGGGATTTAACGGGGAGCTGTTTTTT
clone size: many
D gene: -
J gene: TRBJ2-2
V gene: TRBV4-3

CDR3 protein: CATSQARTQETQYF
CDR3 DNA: TGTGCCACCAGCCAGGCCCGGACTCAAGAGACCCAGTACTTC
clone size: many
D gene: -
J gene: TRBJ2-5
V gene: TRBV15

CDR3 protein: CASRNGGQTNTEAFF
CDR3 DNA: TGCGCCAGCAGAAACGGCGGGCAGACGAACACTGAAGCTTTCTTT
clone size: -
D gene: -
J gene: TRBJ1-1
V gene: TRBV4-1

CDR3 protein: CSARGPYVGTGELFF
CDR3 DNA: TGCAGTGCTAGAGGCCCTTATGTAGGCACCGGGGAGCTGTTTTTT
clone size: many
D gene: -
J gene: TRBJ2-2
V gene: TRBV20-1

CDR3 protein: CASSSQRGATNEQFF
CDR3 DNA: TGTGCCAGCAGCTCCCAGCGGGGGGCGACCAATGAGCAGTTCTTC
clone size: few
D gene: TRBD2
J gene: TRBJ2-1
V gene: TRBV7-6

CDR3 protein: CASTTLRDQETQYF
CDR3 DNA: TGTGCCAGCACCACCTTAAGGGATCAGGAGACCCAGTACTTC
clone size: -
D gene: -
J gene: TRBJ2-5
V gene: TRBV12-3/TRBV12-4

CDR3 protein: CSAARSAGNTDTQYF
CDR3 DNA: TGCAGTGCTGCCCGATCGGCGGGGAACACAGATACGCAGTATTTT
clone size: few
D gene: -
J gene: TRBJ2-3
V gene: TRBV20-1

CDR3 protein: CASNTGSGEPQHF
CDR3 DNA: TGTGCCAGCAACACAGGGTCGGGAGAGCCCCAGCATTTT
clone size: many
D gene: -
J gene: TRBJ1-5
V gene: TRBV12-3/TRBV12-4

CDR3 protein: CASSLETVGRNTIYF
CDR3 DNA: TGTGCCAGCAGCTTAGAGACAGTCGGACGAAACACCATATATTTT
clone size: many
D gene: -
J gene: TRBJ1-3
V gene: TRBV7-2

CDR3 protein: CASSLSTGTPEQFF
CDR3 DNA: TGTGCCAGCAGCTTATCTACCGGGACCCCTGAGCAGTTCTTC
clone size: few
D gene: -
J gene: TRBJ2-1
V gene: TRBV7-9

CDR3 protein: CASSLWTGTSNQPQHF
CDR3 DNA: TGTGCCAGCAGCTTATGGACAGGAACCAGCAATCAGCCCCAGCATTTT
clone size: many
D gene: TRBD1
J gene: TRBJ1-5
V gene: TRBV7-9

CDR3 protein: CASRLPGQINGELFF
CDR3 DNA: TGTGCCAGCAGACTCCCGGGACAAATTAACGGGGAGCTGTTTTTT
clone size: many
D gene: -
J gene: TRBJ2-2
V gene: TRBV7-6

CDR3 protein: CASSFGDDQPQHF
CDR3 DNA: TGTGCCAGCAGCTTCGGAGACGATCAGCCCCAGCATTTT
clone size: few
D gene: -
J gene: TRBJ1-5
V gene: TRBV11-3

CDR3 protein: CATSDATSGDTDTQYF
CDR3 DNA: TGTGCCACCAGTGACGCCACTAGCGGCGACACAGATACGCAGTATTTT
clone size: few
D gene: TRBD2
J gene: TRBJ2-3
V gene: TRBV24-1

CDR3 protein: CSARDRDRVTYEQYF
CDR3 DNA: TGCAGTGCTAGAGATCGGGACAGGGTAACCTACGAGCAGTACTTC
clone size: few
D gene: TRBD1
J gene: TRBJ2-7
V gene: TRBV20-1

CDR3 protein: CASSFFGGGNEKLFF
CDR3 DNA: TGTGCCAGCAGTTTTTTTGGGGGAGGTAATGAAAAACTGTTTTTT
clone size: -
D gene: -
J gene: TRBJ1-4
V gene: TRBV12-3/TRBV12-4

CDR3 protein: CATSDSRITSGELFF
CDR3 DNA: TGTGCCACCAGTGATTCTCGTATCACCTCCGGGGAGCTGTTTTTT
clone size: -
D gene: -
J gene: TRBJ2-2
V gene: TRBV24-1

CDR3 protein: CASSLIISGNYGYTF
CDR3 DNA: TGTGCCAGCAGCTTGATCATTTCAGGGAACTATGGCTACACCTTC
clone size: -
D gene: -
J gene: TRBJ1-2
V gene: TRBV5-6

CDR3 protein: CASSFDRDGASGYTF
CDR3 DNA: TGCGCCAGCAGCTTCGACAGAGATGGGGCCAGTGGCTACACCTTC
clone size: many
D gene: -
J gene: TRBJ1-2
V gene: TRBV5-1

CDR3 protein: CAISTTGVNSPLHF
CDR3 DNA: TGTGCCATCAGTACCACAGGGGTTAATTCACCCCTCCACTTT
clone size: few
D gene: TRBD1
J gene: TRBJ1-6
V gene: TRBV10-3

CDR3 protein: CACLIWVRVLNTEAFF
CDR3 DNA: TGTGCCTGCTTGATTTGGGTGAGGGTTTTGAACACTGAAGCTTTCTTT
clone size: few
D gene: -
J gene: TRBJ1-1
V gene: TRBV30

CDR3 protein: CASSLRPPGQGAKNIQYF
CDR3 DNA: TGCGCCAGCAGCTTGAGACCCCCGGGACAGGGGGCCAAAAACATTCAGTACTTC
clone size: many
D gene: TRBD1
J gene: TRBJ2-4
V gene: TRBV5-1

CDR3 protein: CASLTPHREQFF
CDR3 DNA: TGCGCCAGCCTAACCCCCCACAGAGAGCAGTTCTTC
clone size: few
D gene: -
J gene: TRBJ2-1
V gene: TRBV23-1

CDR3 protein: CSATGTSGGADTQYF
CDR3 DNA: TGCAGTGCTACCGGGACTAGCGGGGGCGCGGATACGCAGTATTTT
clone size: many
D gene: TRBD2
J gene: TRBJ2-3
V gene: TRBV20-1

CDR3 protein: CASSAAGGLSNQPQHF
CDR3 DNA: TGTGCCAGCAGCGCCGCCGGGGGGCTGAGCAATCAGCCCCAGCATTTT
clone size: few
D gene: -
J gene: TRBJ1-5
V gene: TRBV7-9

CDR3 protein: CAIRAFSSSGNTIYF
CDR3 DNA: TGTGCCATCAGGGCTTTTTCGAGCTCTGGAAACACCATATATTTT
clone size: -
D gene: -
J gene: TRBJ1-3
V gene: TRBV10-3

CDR3 protein: CASSLTPGQGTSGYF
CDR3 DNA: TGTGCCAGCAGCTTAACTCCCGGACAGGGGACTAGCGGGTACTTC
clone size: many
D gene: TRBD2
J gene: TRBJ2-4
V gene: TRBV7-2

CDR3 protein: CASSLFSSGDNEQFF
CDR3 DNA: TGTGCCAGCAGCTTATTTTCTAGCGGGGACAATGAGCAGTTCTTC
clone size: many
D gene: TRBD2
J gene: TRBJ2-1
V gene: TRBV7-9

CDR3 protein: CASRAYGPVYGYTF
CDR3 DNA: TGTGCCAGCAGGGCCTACGGACCGGTCTATGGCTACACCTTC
clone size: -
D gene: -
J gene: TRBJ1-2
V gene: TRBV2

CDR3 protein: CASSLEVERPRHF
CDR3 DNA: TGTGCCAGCAGCTTGGAAGTTGAGAGACCCCGACATTTT
clone size: -
D gene: -
J gene: TRBJ1-5
V gene: TRBV7-8

CDR3 protein: CASSFFGWGQGASDYGYTF
CDR3 DNA: TGTGCCAGCAGTTTTTTTGGGTGGGGACAGGGGGCCTCTGACTATGGCTACACCTTC
clone size: many
D gene: TRBD1
J gene: TRBJ1-2
V gene: TRBV12-3/TRBV12-4

CDR3 protein: CASPNRGLSNQPQHF
CDR3 DNA: TGTGCCAGTCCTAACAGGGGCTTGAGCAATCAGCCCCAGCATTTT
clone size: -
D gene: TRBD1
J gene: TRBJ1-5
V gene: TRBV12-3/TRBV12-4

CDR3 protein: CASSLGLAGVGTGELFF
CDR3 DNA: TGTGCCAGCAGCCTCGGACTAGCGGGAGTGGGCACCGGGGAGCTGTTTTTT
clone size: few
D gene: TRBD2
J gene: TRBJ2-2
V gene: TRBV4-2

CDR3 protein: CASSFSGKKVYEQYF
CDR3 DNA: TGTGCCAGCAGTTTTTCGGGGAAGAAGGTATACGAGCAGTACTTC
clone size: few
D gene: -
J gene: TRBJ2-7
V gene: TRBV12-3/TRBV12-4

CDR3 protein: CASSLYSSGNTIYF
CDR3 DNA: TGTGCCAGCAGCTTATATAGCTCTGGAAACACCATATATTTT
clone size: -
D gene: -
J gene: TRBJ1-3
V gene: TRBV7-6

CDR3 protein: CASSLETGSGTQYF
CDR3 DNA: TGCGCCAGCAGCTTGGAGACAGGGTCGGGTACGCAGTATTTT
clone size: many
D gene: TRBD1
J gene: TRBJ2-3
V gene: TRBV5-1

CDR3 protein: CASSQEAVPGQGSGELFF
CDR3 DNA: TGTGCCAGCAGCCAAGAAGCGGTCCCGGGACAGGGGTCCGGGGAGCTGTTTTTT
clone size: -
D gene: TRBD1
J gene: TRBJ2-2
V gene: TRBV4-2

CDR3 protein: CSAREDDQETQYF
CDR3 DNA: TGCAGCGCTAGAGAGGACGACCAAGAGACCCAGTACTTC
clone size: many
D gene: -
J gene: TRBJ2-5
V gene: TRBV20-1

CDR3 protein: CASSLETGGYEKLFF
CDR3 DNA: TGCGCCAGCAGCTTGGAGACAGGGGGCTATGAAAAACTGTTTTTT
clone size: -
D gene: TRBD1
J gene: TRBJ1-4
V gene: TRBV5-1

CDR3 protein: CASRPASNEQFF
CDR3 DNA: TGTGCCAGCAGACCGGCTTCCAATGAGCAGTTCTTC
clone size: many
D gene: -
J gene: TRBJ2-1
V gene: TRBV7-2

CDR3 protein: CASSSRTGGTETQYF
CDR3 DNA: TGTGCCAGCAGCTCACGGACAGGGGGCACGGAGACCCAGTACTTC
clone size: few
D gene: TRBD1
J gene: TRBJ2-5
V gene: TRBV7-2

CDR3 protein: CASSQDRTGPGNTIYF
CDR3 DNA: TGTGCCAGCAGCCAAGATAGGACAGGCCCTGGAAACACCATATATTTT
clone size: many
D gene: TRBD1
J gene: TRBJ1-3
V gene: TRBV4-2

CDR3 protein: CSVRVDPSTYEQYF
CDR3 DNA: TGCAGCGTTAGGGTTGACCCATCCACCTACGAGCAGTACTTC
clone size: many
D gene: -
J gene: TRBJ2-7
V gene: TRBV29-1

CDR3 protein: CASSLVGGYTF
CDR3 DNA: TGTGCCAGCAGTTTGGTGGGAGGCTACACCTTC
clone size: few
D gene: -
J gene: TRBJ1-2
V gene: TRBV28

CDR3 protein: CSVDLGRRREEQYF
CDR3 DNA: TGCAGCGTTGACCTCGGGAGAAGGCGGGAAGAGCAGTACTTC
clone size: -
D gene: -
J gene: TRBJ2-7
V gene: TRBV29-1